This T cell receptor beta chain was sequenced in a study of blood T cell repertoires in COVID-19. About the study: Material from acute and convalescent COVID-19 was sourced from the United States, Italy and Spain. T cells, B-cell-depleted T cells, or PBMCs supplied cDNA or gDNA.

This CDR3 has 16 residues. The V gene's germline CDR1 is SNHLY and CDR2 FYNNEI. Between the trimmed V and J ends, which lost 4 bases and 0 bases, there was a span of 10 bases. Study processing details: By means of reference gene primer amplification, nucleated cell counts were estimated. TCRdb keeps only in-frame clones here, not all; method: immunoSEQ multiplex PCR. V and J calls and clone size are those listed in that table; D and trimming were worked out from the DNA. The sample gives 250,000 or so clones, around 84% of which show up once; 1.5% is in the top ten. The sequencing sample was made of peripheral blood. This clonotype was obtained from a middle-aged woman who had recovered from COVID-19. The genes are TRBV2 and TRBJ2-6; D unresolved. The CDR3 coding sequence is TGTGCCAGCAGTGTGCGGCGCTCCTCTGGGGCCAACGTCCTGACTTTC. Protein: CASSVRRSSGANVLTF. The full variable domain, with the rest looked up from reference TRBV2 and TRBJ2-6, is EPEVTQTPSHQVTQMGQEVILRCVPISNHLYFYWYRQILGQKVEFLVSFYNNEISEKSEIFDDQFSVERPDGSNFTLKIRSTKLEDSAMYFCASSVRRSSGANVLTFGAGSRLTVL.